A single sample is the source of the 21 T cell receptor beta chains below, sequenced in a study of shared clonotypes between healthy human individuals. TCRdb's table, derived via immunoSEQ multiplex PCR, lists solely in-frame clones and lacks some. Counted here are some 1 million clones, 65% to 75% occurring once; the ten biggest clones make up about 1.5%. The material sequenced was memory CD4+ T cells sorted from blood. Described subset: CD45RA-negative fraction. The receptors were sampled from a man between 18 and 29 years old in good health.

As for this clone: Other nucleotide sequences from this sample produce the same CDR3. The chain joins TRBV6-1 to TRBJ2-7, with no clear D. Germline V gives CDR1 MNHNS, CDR2 SASEGT. The CDR3 totals 11 residues. The V end lost 4 bases, the J end lost 6 bases, and 7 bases lay between the germline ends. The CDR3: CASSGGLEQYF. The CDR3 nucleotides read TGTGCCAGCAGTGGCGGTCTCGAGCAGTACTTC.

V gene TRBV9 combines with J gene TRBJ2-7; TRBD2 agrees at 9 bases. The ends lost 0 bases at V and 0 bases at J; junction bases unmatched: 7. CDR3 size: 17 residues. Looked up from germline, CDR1 is SGDLS and CDR2 is YYNGEE. In DNA form, the CDR3 reads TGTGCCAGCAGCGTAGGGTCGAGCGGGGGGAGCTCCTACGAGCAGTACTTC. Residues: CASSVGSSGGSSYEQYF.

The rearrangement links TRBV21-1 to TRBJ2-7; TRBD1, the D gene given by the table, was not confirmed from the DNA. TRBV21-1 is labeled a pseudogene. CDR3 length: 16 residues. The CDR3 here is CASTPERTGESYEQYF. In nucleotides, the CDR3 is TGTGCCAGCACCCCCGAGAGGACAGGGGAATCCTACGAGCAGTACTTC.

The chain joins TRBV7-6 to TRBJ1-1; no clear D. The ends were cut back, 2 bases at V and 5 bases at J, with 9 bases in the middle. Germline V gene data show CDR1 as SGHVS and CDR2 as FNYEAQ. CDR3 length: 13 residues. The CDR3 DNA follows: TGTGCCAGCAGCTTACAGGCGGGGACTGAAGCTTTCTTT. It codes for CASSLQAGTEAFF.

The chain recombines TRBV28 with TRBJ1-4; 7 nucleotides line up with TRBD1. From germline, CDR1 is MDHEN and CDR2 SYDVKM. The CDR3 has 15 amino acids. The V gene end was trimmed by 4 bases and the J gene end by 3 bases; junction bases not matched to a gene: 5. The CDR3 here is CASSSTGASNEKLFF. The CDR3 DNA reads as TGTGCCAGCAGTTCTACAGGGGCATCTAATGAAAAACTGTTTTTT.

There are a few counts of this clone. The gene calls are TRBV19 and TRBJ1-6; 7 bases map to TRBD1. There are 16 residues in the CDR3. The germline V gene encodes CDR1 LNHDA and CDR2 SQIVND (reference sequence). V lost 3 bases, J lost 2 bases, and 4 bases stayed unmatched. The CDR3: CASSIGDRTYNSPLHF. The CDR3 DNA is TGTGCCAGTAGTATTGGGGACAGAACCTATAATTCACCCCTCCACTTT.

This chain connects TRBV6-5 to TRBJ1-2, with D tentatively TRBD1 (5 bases). Germline V CDR1 and CDR2: MNHEY, SVGAGI. This CDR3 comprises 13 residues. The germline V and J ends were trimmed by 5 bases and 1 base, with 8 bases remaining between them. CDR3 residues: CASSKGRNYGYTF. In DNA, the CDR3 is TGTGCCAGCAGTAAGGGGCGTAACTATGGCTACACCTTC.

The chain is built from TRBV2 and TRBJ2-7; perhaps TRBD1 as D (5 bases). The germline V and J ends were trimmed by 5 bases and 6 bases, with 14 bases remaining between them. The length of the CDR3 is 13 residues. CDR1 SNHLY and CDR2 FYNNEI come from the germline V gene. CDR3 sequence (DNA): TGTGCCAGCAGTCCGGACACCTTGGGCGAGCAGTACTTC. This encodes CASSPDTLGEQYF.

The chain uses TRBV7-9 and TRBJ1-1; 9 positions agree with TRBD1. The CDR3 sequence is 15 residues long. Germline-derived CDR1 and CDR2 are SEHNR and FQNEAQ (reference sequence). Germline trimming cut 5 bases from V and 5 bases from J; bases unmatched to any gene: 9. The CDR3 reads CASSLGNRGQTEAFF. The CDR3 region has the DNA TGTGCCAGCAGCCTTGGGAACAGGGGGCAAACTGAAGCTTTCTTT.

Points on this clone: Other DNA sequences in this sample translate to the same CDR3. This chain links TRBV6-6 with TRBJ1-5; 7 bases are a match to TRBD1. Per the germline V gene, CDR1 is MNHNY and CDR2 is SVGAGI (reference sequence). The V gene end was trimmed by 2 bases and the J gene end by 6 bases; junction bases not matched to a gene: 4. This CDR3 comprises 14 residues. CDR3 nucleotides: TGTGCCAGCAGTTACGAGACAGGGTTTCAGCCCCAGCATTTT. Protein product: CASSYETGFQPQHF.

This clone was observed once. The J gene is TRBJ2-6, the V gene TRBV28; D unclear. The CDR3 totals 16 residues. The germline gives CDR1 MDHEN, CDR2 SYDVKM. Deletions cut 2 bases from V and 0 bases from J, with 8 bases between. CDR3 coding DNA: TGTGCCAGCAGTTTACTGGCGCTCTCTGGGGCCAACGTCCTGACTTTC. Its translation: CASSLLALSGANVLTF. Full variable domain (missing parts from reference TRBV28 and TRBJ2-6): DVKVTQSSRYLVKRTGEKVFLECVQDMDHENMFWYRQDPGLGLRLIYFSYDVKMKEKGDIPEGYSVSREKKERFSLILESASTNQTSMYLCASSLLALSGANVLTFGAGSRLTVL.

J is TRBJ2-7 and V is TRBV27; a possible D gene is TRBD2 (5 bases). This CDR3 has 18 amino acids. The germline gives CDR1 MNHEY, CDR2 SMNVEV (reference sequence). Trimming stripped 5 bases from V and 3 bases from J, with 26 bases between. CDR3 in DNA: TGTGCCAGCAGTCCTAACCCCCGTTTGGCGGGCACTTACTACGAGCAGTACTTC. Amino acid sequence: CASSPNPRLAGTYYEQYF.

The chain has TRBV7-2 and TRBJ2-7, with 10 bases aligning to TRBD2. Germline CDR1 and CDR2: SGHTA and FQGNSA. The CDR3 spans 16 residues. V lost 2 bases, J lost 5 bases, and 9 bases stayed unmatched. The CDR3 nucleotides are TGTGCCAGCAGCTTATCCCCTAGCGGGAGCCTCCACGAGCAGTACTTC. Residues: CASSLSPSGSLHEQYF.

The chain couples TRBV5-1 to TRBJ1-1; possible D gene TRBD1, 6 bases. CDR1 is SGHRS, CDR2 YFSETQ, per germline. Trimming cost V 0 bases and J 11 bases, with 20 bases left between them. The CDR3 spans 15 residues. This CDR3 reads CASSLETGTVVKAFF. The CDR3 DNA reads TGCGCCAGCAGCTTGGAAACAGGGACTGTTGTGAAGGCTTTCTTT.

This CDR3 reads CASSLQGSSTNTGELFF. CDR3 nucleotides: TGCGCCAGCAGCCTACAGGGGTCCTCTACGAACACCGGGGAGCTGTTTTTT. The gene calls are TRBV5-1 and TRBJ2-2; 7 bases match TRBD1. V dropped 4 bases and J dropped 0; count of bases not matched to a gene: 9. The CDR3 has 17 amino acids. The germline gives CDR1 SGHRS, CDR2 YFSETQ.

This clone was recorded a few times. J is TRBJ1-6 and V is TRBV7-8, with D maybe TRBD1 (5 bases). Trimming stripped 5 bases from V and 9 bases from J, with 14 bases between. The CDR3 has 14 residues. The germline V gene has CDR1 SGHVS and CDR2 FQNEAQ. CDR3 protein: CASSPGTQGSPLHF. The CDR3 coding sequence is TGTGCCAGCAGCCCCGGGACCCAGGGTTCACCCCTCCACTTT.

This clone was seen a single time. This chain links TRBV29-1 with TRBJ2-7; 7 nucleotides line up with TRBD1. The CDR3 is made up of 14 amino acids. The junction had 11 bases not matched to a gene; V was cut back by 2 bases and J by 7 bases. Germline CDR1 reads SQVTM; CDR2 reads ANQGSEA. The CDR3 DNA reads as TGCAGCGTTGAAATGGGGACAGCTCTCGGAGAGCAGTACTTC. Translation gives CSVEMGTALGEQYF.

This clone has more than one count but fewer than ten. The chain is built from TRBV14 and TRBJ2-7; 13 positions match TRBD2. Germline trimming cut 3 bases from V and 4 bases from J; bases unmatched to any gene: 6. The CDR3 consists of 16 residues. Germline V gives CDR1 SGHDN, CDR2 FVKESK. CDR3 region: CASSQMGLAGFYEQYF. CDR3 sequence (DNA): TGTGCCAGCAGCCAGATGGGACTAGCGGGATTTTACGAGCAGTACTTC.

The J gene is TRBJ2-5, the V gene TRBV9, with TRBD2 as a possible D gene (6 bases). CDR3 length: 15 residues. Germline V lookup: CDR1 SGDLS, CDR2 YYNGEE. Trimming removed 0 bases at V and 5 bases at J, with 14 bases between. The CDR3 loop is CASSVGAGLGETQYF. In DNA form, the CDR3 reads TGTGCCAGCAGCGTAGGAGCGGGTCTGGGGGAGACCCAGTACTTC.

The chain employs TRBV29-1 and TRBJ1-1; no definite D call. The CDR3 runs 14 residues. Trimming left V 4 bases short and J 0 bases short, with 12 bases between. Germline lookup yields CDR1 SQVTM and CDR2 ANQGSEA. The CDR3 coding sequence is TGCAGCGTTGCAAAGGGCTCTGTGAACACTGAAGCTTTCTTT. It yields the protein CSVAKGSVNTEAFF.

The chain uses TRBV6-6 and TRBJ2-1; D unresolved. The V gene's germline CDR1 is MNHNY and CDR2 SVGAGI (reference sequence). Between the trimmed V and J ends, which lost 0 bases and 8 bases, there was a span of 11 bases. The CDR3 covers 14 residues. CDR3 sequence (DNA): TGTGCCAGCAGTTACTCGAACGGTTTCGATGAGCAGTTCTTC. It codes for CASSYSNGFDEQFF.